The 4 T cell receptor beta chains reported below all come from one sample, sequenced in a study of naive and memory T cell subsets. Study-wide points: Naive repertoires, especially CD8, held a few larger clonotypes, possibly memory cells re-expressing CD45RA.

Their cognate antigens are unknown. An equimolar mix of two oligonucleotides served as the beta constant-region primer for TRBC1 and TRBC2. Ligated cDNA was amplified by four rounds of PCR with nested alpha and beta constant-region primers and SP2. TCRdb re-called the UMI-ligation and nested PCR reads with MiXCR, one entry per CDR3 protein. This sample carries 140,000 to 150,000 distinct CDR3 sequences, under 25% of them seen once, and the ten largest clones take around 0.11%. Sequenced: naive CD4+ T cells from blood. The origin of the receptors is a human donor in good health.

This sequence joins TRBV30 and TRBJ1-2, with D possibly being TRBD1 (6 bases). Germline V lookup: CDR1 GTSNPN, CDR2 SVGIG (reference sequence). Trimming shortened V by 0 bases and J by 8 bases, and 13 bases separated the two germline ends. The length of the CDR3 is 13 residues. The CDR3 DNA sequence: TGTGCCTGGAGTGTACAGGGTGTAGGCGGCTACACCTTC. Its protein is CAWSVQGVGGYTF.

This clonotype was recorded at least ten times. CDR3 sequence (DNA): TGCAGTGCTAGACAACCCAGGGGTTCGAATCAGCCCCAGCATTTT. Protein sequence: CSARQPRGSNQPQHF. V and J are TRBV20-1 and TRBJ1-5, with D tentatively TRBD1 (6 bases). Trimming shortened V by 2 bases and J by 4 bases, and 15 bases separated the two germline ends. This CDR3 spans 15 amino acids. The V gene's germline CDR1 is DFQATT and CDR2 SNEGSKA (reference sequence).

In this sample, this clonotype turned up a few times. The chain couples TRBV18 to TRBJ1-2; D gene unclear. Looked up from germline, CDR1 is KGHSH and CDR2 is LQKENI. V was trimmed by 6 bases and J by 4 bases, leaving 24 bases between them. The CDR3 has 17 amino acids. For the CDR3, the DNA is TGTGCCAGCTCGATACTTGCTGTTAAGGGAGGCGGCTATGGCTACACCTTC. This codes for CASSILAVKGGGYGYTF.

This clonotype was picked up a small number of times. The V gene is TRBV6-5, the J gene TRBJ2-6; perhaps TRBD2 as D (5 bases). Looked up from germline, CDR1 is MNHEY and CDR2 is SVGAGI. The CDR3 has 15 residues. With 7 bases removed from V and 2 bases from J, the gap between germline ends came to 12 bases. CDR3 nucleotides: TGTGCCAGCACCATGGGAGAGGCTGGGGCCAACGTCCTGACTTTC. Translating it yields CASTMGEAGANVLTF.